This T cell receptor (beta chain) was recorded in a study of OX40 agonist ivuxolimab in advanced cancers. Whole-study results and caveats: Not determined was the antigen specificity of the expanded peripheral T cells. More expanded clones were seen, on average, in CD8+ T cells than in CD4+.

As for this clone: What it recognizes is unknown.

Losses at the gene ends were 4 bases for V and 7 bases for J; bases not matched to a gene: 4. The CDR3 runs to 15 residues. Germline values: CDR1 MNHEY, CDR2 SVGAGI. TCRdb's copy holds only in-frame clones and misses some; the assay was immunoSEQ multiplex PCR. The data hold 50,000 or so clones, with 90% to 95% observed a single time. This TCR was sampled from an adult with an advanced solid tumor such as melanoma, head and neck, liver or kidney cancer. This specimen consisted of CD4+ or CD8+ T cells sorted from blood, obtained in a trial of the OX40 agonist ivuxolimab. The genes are TRBV6-5 and TRBJ2-7; 16 bases match TRBD2. CDR3 loop: CASSSGLAGGGEQYF. The CDR3 region has the DNA TGTGCCAGCAGTTCGGGACTAGCGGGAGGGGGGGAGCAGTACTTC.